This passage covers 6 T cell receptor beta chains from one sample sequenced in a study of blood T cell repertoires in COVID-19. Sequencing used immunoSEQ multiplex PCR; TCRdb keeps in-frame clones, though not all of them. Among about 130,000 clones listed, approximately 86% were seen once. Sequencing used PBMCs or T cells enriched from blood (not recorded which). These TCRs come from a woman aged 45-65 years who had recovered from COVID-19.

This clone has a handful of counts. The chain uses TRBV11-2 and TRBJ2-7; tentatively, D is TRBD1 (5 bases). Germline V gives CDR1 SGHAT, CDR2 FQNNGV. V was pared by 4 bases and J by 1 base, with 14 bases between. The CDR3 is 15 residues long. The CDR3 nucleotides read TGTGCCAGCAGCTCCACCTTCAGGGTTTCCTACGAGCAGTACTTC. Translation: CASSSTFRVSYEQYF.

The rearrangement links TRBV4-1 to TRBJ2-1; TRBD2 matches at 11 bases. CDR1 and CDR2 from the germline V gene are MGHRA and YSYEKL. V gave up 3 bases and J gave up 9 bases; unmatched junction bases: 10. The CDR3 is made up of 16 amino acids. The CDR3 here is CASSQTLSGGAPEQFF. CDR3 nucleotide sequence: TGCGCCAGCAGCCAGACCCTTAGCGGGGGGGCTCCTGAGCAGTTCTTC.

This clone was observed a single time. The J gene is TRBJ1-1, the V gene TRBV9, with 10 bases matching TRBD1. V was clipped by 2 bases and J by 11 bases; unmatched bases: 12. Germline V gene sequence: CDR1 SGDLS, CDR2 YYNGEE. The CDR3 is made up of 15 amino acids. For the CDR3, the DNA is TGTGCCAGCAGCGTGGTGGATACGGGACAGGGGATCGCTTTCTTT. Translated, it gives CASSVVDTGQGIAFF.

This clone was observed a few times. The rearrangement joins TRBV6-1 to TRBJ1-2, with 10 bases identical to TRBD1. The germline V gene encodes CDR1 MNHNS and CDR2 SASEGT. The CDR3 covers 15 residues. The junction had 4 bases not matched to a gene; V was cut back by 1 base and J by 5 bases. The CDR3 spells CASSEVRGQGYGYTF. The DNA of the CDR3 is TGTGCCAGCAGTGAAGTCAGGGGACAGGGGTATGGCTACACCTTC.

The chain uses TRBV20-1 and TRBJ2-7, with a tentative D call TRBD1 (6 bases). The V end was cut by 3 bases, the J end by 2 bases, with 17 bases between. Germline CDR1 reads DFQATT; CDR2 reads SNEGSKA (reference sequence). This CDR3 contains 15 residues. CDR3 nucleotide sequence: TGCAGTGCTAGTGGGGAACCAGGGGACCCCTACGAGCAGTACTTC. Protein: CSASGEPGDPYEQYF.

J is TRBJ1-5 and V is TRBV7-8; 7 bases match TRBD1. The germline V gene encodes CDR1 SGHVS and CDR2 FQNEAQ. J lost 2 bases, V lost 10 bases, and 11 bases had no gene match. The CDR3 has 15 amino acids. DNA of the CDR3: TGTGCCACCCAAAGACAGGGCCGTGGCAATCAGCCCCAGCATTTT. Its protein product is CATQRQGRGNQPQHF.